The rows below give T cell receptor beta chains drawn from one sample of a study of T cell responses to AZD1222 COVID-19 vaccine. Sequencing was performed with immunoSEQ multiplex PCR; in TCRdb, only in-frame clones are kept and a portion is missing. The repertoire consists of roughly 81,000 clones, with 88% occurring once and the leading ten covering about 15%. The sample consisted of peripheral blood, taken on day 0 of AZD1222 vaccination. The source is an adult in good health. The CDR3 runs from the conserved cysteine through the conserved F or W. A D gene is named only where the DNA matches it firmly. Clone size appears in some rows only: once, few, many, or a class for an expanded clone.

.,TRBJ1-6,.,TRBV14,TGTGCCAGCAGCCAACTGGGTGGGCCTCGCAAATCACCCCTCCACTTT,CASSQLGGPRKSPLHF
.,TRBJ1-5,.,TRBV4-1,TGCGCCAGCAGCCAAGACCACACTTATCAGCCCCAGCATTTT,CASSQDHTYQPQHF
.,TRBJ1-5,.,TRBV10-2,TGCGTTTCATCGGCCGGGGGCAATCAGCCCCAGCATTTT,CVSSAGGNQPQHF
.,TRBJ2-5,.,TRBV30,TGTGCCTGGAGGCGTTCGGGGGAGACCCAGTACTTC,CAWRRSGETQYF
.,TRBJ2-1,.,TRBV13,TGTGCCAGCAGCCGTTATAGGGGGGAGGGCAACAATGAGCAGTTCTTC,CASSRYRGEGNNEQFF
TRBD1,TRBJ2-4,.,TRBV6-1,TGTGCCAGCAGTGACCGGCCCCTAGGGACAGGGATAGCCAAAAACATTCAGTACTTC,CASSDRPLGTGIAKNIQYF
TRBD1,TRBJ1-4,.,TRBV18,TGTGCCAGCTCACCGGACAGGCCCGGAAATGAAAAACTGTTTTTT,CASSPDRPGNEKLFF
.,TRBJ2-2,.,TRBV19,TGTGCCACAATACTGGGGGGCACCGGGGAGCTGTTTTTT,CATILGGTGELFF
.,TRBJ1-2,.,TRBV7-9,TGTGCCAGCAGCGCTACTTCGGGACGGGAGAATGGCTACACCTTC,CASSATSGRENGYTF
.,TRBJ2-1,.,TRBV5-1,TGCGCCAGCAGCACCCAGGGCGTAGGGCTGAATGAGCAGTTCTTC,CASSTQGVGLNEQFF
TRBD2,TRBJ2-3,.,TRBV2,TGTGCCAGCAGTGAGGGGACTAGCTCTAGCACAGATACGCAGTATTTT,CASSEGTSSSTDTQYF
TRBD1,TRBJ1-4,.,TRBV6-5,TGTGCCAGCAACAGGGGACAACGATATGAAAAACTGTTTTTT,CASNRGQRYEKLFF
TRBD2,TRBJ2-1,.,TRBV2,TGTGCCAGCAGTGTAGCGGGAGGGAGAGGCAATGAGCAGTTCTTC,CASSVAGGRGNEQFF
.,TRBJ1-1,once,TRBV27,TGTGCCAGCAGCCTCGGTGGGAGGGCTTTCTTT,CASSLGGRAFF
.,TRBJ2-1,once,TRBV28,TGTGCCAGCGGAGGATTGGATGAGCAGTTCTTC,CASGGLDEQFF
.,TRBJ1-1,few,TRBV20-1,TGCAGTGCCAGAAAAGGCACTGAAGCTTTCTTT,CSARKGTEAFF
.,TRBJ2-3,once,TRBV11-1,TGTGCCAGCAGCTTAGCGGGTCTTAGCACAGATACGCAGTATTTT,CASSLAGLSTDTQYF
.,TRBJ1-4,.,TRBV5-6,TGTGCCAGCAGCGGCATCGAGGGTGAAAAACTGTTTTTT,CASSGIEGEKLFF
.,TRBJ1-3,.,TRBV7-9,TGTGCCAGCAGCTGGACAGCAAACACCATATATTTT,CASSWTANTIYF
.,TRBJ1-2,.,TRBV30,TGTGCCTGGAGTCAGAGGGTAGACTATGGCTACACCTTC,CAWSQRVDYGYTF
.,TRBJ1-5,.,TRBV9,TGTGCCAGCAGCGCTTCAGGGGCGCACGATCAGCCCCAGCATTTT,CASSASGAHDQPQHF
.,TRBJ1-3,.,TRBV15,TGTGCCACCAGCAGAGAGGTCGCTGGAAACACCATATATTTT,CATSREVAGNTIYF
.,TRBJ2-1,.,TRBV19,TGTGCCAGTAAAAGGGATAAGAACTACAATGAGCAGTTCTTC,CASKRDKNYNEQFF
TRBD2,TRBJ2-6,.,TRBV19,TGTGCCAGTAGTATCAAGGGACTAGCGGGAGGTCCCGGCTCTGGGGCCAACGTCCTGACTTTC,CASSIKGLAGGPGSGANVLTF
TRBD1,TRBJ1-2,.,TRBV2,TGTGCCACCAGACAGGGCGGCTATGGCTACACCTTC,CATRQGGYGYTF
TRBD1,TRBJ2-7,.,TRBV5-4,TGTGCCAGCAGCTCCCCGATTGGACAGGGAGCCTACGAGCAGTACTTC,CASSSPIGQGAYEQYF
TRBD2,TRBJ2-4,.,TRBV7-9,TGTGCCAGCAGCTCGGGGGGACTAGTGAACATTCAGTACTTC,CASSSGGLVNIQYF
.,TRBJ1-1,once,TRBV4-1,TGCGCCAGCAGCCAAGAAAGGGCAGAACGTGGTTTCTTT,CASSQERAERGFF
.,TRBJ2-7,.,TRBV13,TGTGCCAGCAGCTTAGGCTCCTCCCACGAGCAGTACTTC,CASSLGSSHEQYF
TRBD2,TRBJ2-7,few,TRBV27,TGTGCCAGCAGTTGGGAAGGGACTAGTCGATACGAGCAGTACTTC,CASSWEGTSRYEQYF
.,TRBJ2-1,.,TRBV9,TGTGCCAGCAGCCCCTCTAGGCGGGATGAGCAGTTCTTC,CASSPSRRDEQFF
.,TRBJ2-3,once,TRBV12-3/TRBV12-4,TGTGCCAGCAGTTTTACAGATACGCAGTATTTT,CASSFTDTQYF
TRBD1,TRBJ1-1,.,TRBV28,TGTGCCAGCAGTAGACCGGGACAGGGATTGGGCACTGAAGCTTTCTTT,CASSRPGQGLGTEAFF
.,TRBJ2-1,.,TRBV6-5,TGTGCCAGCAGTTCCCGAGGGGGGGGCATTTACAATGAGCAGTTCTTC,CASSSRGGGIYNEQFF
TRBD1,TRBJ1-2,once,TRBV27,TGTGCCAGCACCCAGACAGGGAGTACGAGGTCGTATGGCTACACCTTC,CASTQTGSTRSYGYTF
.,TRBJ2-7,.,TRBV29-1,TGCAGCGTCCCGATTAGCGGTAACGCGCAGTACTTC,CSVPISGNAQYF
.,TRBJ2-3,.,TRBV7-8,TGTGCCAGCAGCTTAGGGCAGCGACGCACAGATACGCAGTATTTT,CASSLGQRRTDTQYF
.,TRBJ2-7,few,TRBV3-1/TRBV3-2,TGTGCCAGCAGCCAACTTACCTACGAGCAGTACTTC,CASSQLTYEQYF
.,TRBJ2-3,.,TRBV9,TGTGCCAGCAGCGTAGCCCCGGAACAGTTGGATACGCAGTATTTT,CASSVAPEQLDTQYF
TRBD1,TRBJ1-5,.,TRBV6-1,TGTGCCAGCAGTCAAGCCCCGACAGGGGGACAGCCCCAGCATTTT,CASSQAPTGGQPQHF
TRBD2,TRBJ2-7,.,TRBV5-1,TGCGCCAGCAGCTTGGTAGGGACTAGCGGGAGCTCCTACGAGCAGTACTTC,CASSLVGTSGSSYEQYF
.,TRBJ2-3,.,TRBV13,TGTGCCAGCAGCCGCAGGACTGCCCTCCTCGGAGATACGCAGTATTTT,CASSRRTALLGDTQYF
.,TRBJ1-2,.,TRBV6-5,TGTGCCAGCAGTTTGAGACAGAGGGAAGGCTACACCTTC,CASSLRQREGYTF
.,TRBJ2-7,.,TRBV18,TGTGCCAGCTCACCGCCGTCGCTTCCCTACGAGCAGTACTTC,CASSPPSLPYEQYF
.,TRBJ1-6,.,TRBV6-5,TGTGCCATTCAAGGGGCCAATTCACCCCTCCACTTT,CAIQGANSPLHF
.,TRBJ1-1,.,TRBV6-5,TGTGCCAGCAGTTCCCCCAGCGGGGACCCTCGGGGTGAAGCTTTCTTT,CASSSPSGDPRGEAFF
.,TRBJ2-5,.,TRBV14,TGTGCCAGCAGCCAAGCGGCCTTCAGACTTACTCAAGAGACCCAGTACTTC,CASSQAAFRLTQETQYF
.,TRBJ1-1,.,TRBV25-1,TGTGCCAGCAGTGAATATATAGTGAGGAGTAACACTGAAGCTTTCTTT,CASSEYIVRSNTEAFF